Each of the 2 T cell receptor beta chains below was sequenced from the same sample in a study of blood T cells in healthy people across ages. Combining a sample-barcoded 5' primer with a J-beta primer mix, a second PCR ran for about 6 to 11 cycles. TCRdb analysed the 5' RACE reads with MiXCR anew, one entry per CDR3 protein. The table lists 2 million or so distinct CDR3 sequences, 40% to 55% of them singletons. Sequencing input: blood. These receptors were obtained from a middle-aged woman in good health.

This clonotype has more than one count but fewer than ten. The chain couples TRBV6-6 to TRBJ2-5; D is possibly TRBD2 (5 bases). The end of the DNA aligns better with TRBJ2-7, so the J call may be wrong. The germline V gene encodes CDR1 MNHNY and CDR2 SVGAGI (reference sequence). The CDR3 is 15 residues long. The CDR3 nucleotides are TGTGCCAGCAGTTTGGACTCCCAAGACCCATACGAGCAGTACTTC. Amino acids: CASSLDSQDPYEQYF.

The V gene is TRBV20-1, the J gene TRBJ2-5; D perhaps matches TRBD2 (6 bases). The germline V gene has CDR1 DFQATT and CDR2 SNEGSKA (reference sequence). This CDR3 contains 14 residues. V lost 4 bases and J lost 2, with 14 bases in between. DNA for the CDR3: TGCAGTGCTAAAAAACTACTAGCACAAGAGACCCAGTACTTC. Amino acids: CSAKKLLAQETQYF.